The text below deals with one T cell receptor (beta chain). This clone has just one count. Its antigen remains unidentified. No base-level quality is on record; no much larger clone is a single base apart. These data come from a study of cytomegalovirus exposure and HLA in healthy donors (dated by TCRdb to 2017 to 2019). Background for the entire study: According to a later analysis, the roughly 130 validation repertoires were produced on the same platform as the approximately 690 repertoires of the first cohort. A separate validation cohort of 100 to 150 different subjects was used in addition to the approximately 670-subject first cohort. The study aimed to test whether cataloging public T cell receptors could reveal signatures of past pathogen exposure. The study combined high-throughput TCR immunosequencing, statistical association of individual TCRs with disease status, and machine learning to predict cytomegalovirus infection status.

The library relied on the immunoSEQ multiplex PCR assay. In the source study's methods: A statistical classification framework was built for diagnosing cytomegalovirus status from the catalog of TCR beta chain sequences. Sourced from immuneACCESS, this table was stored by TCRdb with only in-frame sequences that have V and J called. A share of the clones is absent; for the studies checked, an unresolved V gene accounts for under half, and the remainder has no known explanation. The V and J calls and the clone size are those of that table, but D and trimming were determined from the DNA. The sample table records 160,000 or so clones; approximately 88% of these occur just once. Of the sample, 9.5% to 13% falls within the top ten clones. The germline V gene (reference sequence) specifies LNHDA as CDR1 and SQIVND as CDR2. Trimming accounts for 7 bases at V and 6 bases at J, while the number of junction bases matched to no gene is 10. The CDR3 starts with the cysteine, ends with the phenylalanine, and has 15 residues. This entry keeps only the CDR3 DNA: 45 bases, framed from base 1.

Separate from the approximately 700-subject first cohort, the validation cohort of about 130 subjects was the group to which the donors belonged. Points the paper makes about the study in general: A few of the identified cytomegalovirus-associated TCR beta chains were confirmed in vitro to be specific for cytomegalovirus antigens. The study gave a list of some 150 TCR beta chains associated with cytomegalovirus. In a later analysis, TCRs clustered in the first cohort were found to also tend to co-occur in the roughly 120 validation repertoires, with 94% of cluster scores above 0. In both the original and validation cohorts, the classifier was reported to diagnose cytomegalovirus status with high specificity and sensitivity. A later analysis had no HLA typing for the validation cohort, so co-occurrence there was scored across all 110 or so repertoires. While some public TCRs were present in many individuals, most TCR sequences turned up only very rarely across donors. The authors suggested that the approach could potentially be extended to other disease states and immunological phenotypes.

The sample was PBMCs. The sequence came from a man aged 25-45 years in good health and CMV-seropositive. The chain employs TRBV19 and TRBJ2-3, with TRBD2 matching 10 junction bases. The DNA sequence follows: TGTGCCAGTACCGGGACTAGCGCCAGGGGTGATACGCAGTATTTT. Translation gives CASTGTSARGDTQYF.